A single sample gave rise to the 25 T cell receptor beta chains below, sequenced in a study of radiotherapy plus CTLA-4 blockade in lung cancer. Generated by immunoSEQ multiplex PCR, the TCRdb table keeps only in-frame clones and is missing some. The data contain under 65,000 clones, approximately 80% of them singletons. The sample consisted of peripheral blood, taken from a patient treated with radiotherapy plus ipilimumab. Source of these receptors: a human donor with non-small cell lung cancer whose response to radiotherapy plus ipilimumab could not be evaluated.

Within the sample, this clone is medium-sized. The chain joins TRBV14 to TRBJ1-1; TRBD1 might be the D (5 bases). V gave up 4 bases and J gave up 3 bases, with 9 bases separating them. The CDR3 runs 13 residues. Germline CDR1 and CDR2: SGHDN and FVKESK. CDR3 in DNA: TGTGCCAGCAGCCTCGGGGGTGACACTGAAGCTTTCTTT. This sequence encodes CASSLGGDTEAFF.

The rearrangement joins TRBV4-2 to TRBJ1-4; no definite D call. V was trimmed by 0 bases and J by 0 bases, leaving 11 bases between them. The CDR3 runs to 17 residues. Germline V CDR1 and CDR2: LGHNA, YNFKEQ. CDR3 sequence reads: CASSQDFKRATNEKLFF. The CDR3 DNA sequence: TGTGCCAGCAGCCAAGACTTTAAGAGGGCAACTAATGAAAAACTGTTTTTT.

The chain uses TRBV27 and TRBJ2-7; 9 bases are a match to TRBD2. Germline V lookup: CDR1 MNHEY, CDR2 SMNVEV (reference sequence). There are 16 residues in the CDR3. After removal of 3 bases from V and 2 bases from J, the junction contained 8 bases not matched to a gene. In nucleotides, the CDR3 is TGTGCCAGCAGTTTGTATAGCGGGGGTCCGACCTACGAGCAGTACTTC. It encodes CASSLYSGGPTYEQYF.

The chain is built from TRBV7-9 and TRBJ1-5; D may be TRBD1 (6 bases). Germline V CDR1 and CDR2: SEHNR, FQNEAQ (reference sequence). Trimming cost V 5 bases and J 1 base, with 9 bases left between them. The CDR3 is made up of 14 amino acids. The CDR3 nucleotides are TGTGCCAGCAGCATTCAGGGGAGCAATCAGCCCCAGCATTTT. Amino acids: CASSIQGSNQPQHF.

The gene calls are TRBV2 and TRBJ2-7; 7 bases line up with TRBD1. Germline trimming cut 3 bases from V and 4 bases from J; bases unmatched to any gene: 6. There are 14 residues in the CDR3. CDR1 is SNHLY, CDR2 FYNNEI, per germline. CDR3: CASSDQGVLYEQYF. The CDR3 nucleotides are TGTGCCAGCAGTGACCAGGGGGTCCTTTACGAGCAGTACTTC.

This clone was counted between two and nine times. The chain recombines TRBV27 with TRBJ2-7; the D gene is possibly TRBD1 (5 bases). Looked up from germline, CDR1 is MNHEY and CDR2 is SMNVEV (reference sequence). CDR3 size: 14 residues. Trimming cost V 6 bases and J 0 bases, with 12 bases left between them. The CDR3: CASSPRQSSYEQYF. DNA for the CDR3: TGTGCCAGCAGCCCCCGACAGAGCTCCTACGAGCAGTACTTC.

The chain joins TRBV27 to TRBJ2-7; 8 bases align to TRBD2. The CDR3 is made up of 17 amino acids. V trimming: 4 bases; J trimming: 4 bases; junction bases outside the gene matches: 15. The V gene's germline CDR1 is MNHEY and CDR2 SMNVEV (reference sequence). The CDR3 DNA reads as TGTGCCAGCAGTTACCTCGCCGGGACTAGAGTCCCATACGAGCAGTACTTC. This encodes CASSYLAGTRVPYEQYF.

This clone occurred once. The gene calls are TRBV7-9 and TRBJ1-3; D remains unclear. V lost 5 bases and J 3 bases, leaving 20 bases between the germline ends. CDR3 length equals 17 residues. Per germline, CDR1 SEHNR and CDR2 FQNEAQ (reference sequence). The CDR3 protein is CASSPPGGSPVGNTIYF. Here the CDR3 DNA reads TGTGCCAGCAGCCCACCTGGAGGCAGTCCCGTTGGAAACACCATATATTTT.

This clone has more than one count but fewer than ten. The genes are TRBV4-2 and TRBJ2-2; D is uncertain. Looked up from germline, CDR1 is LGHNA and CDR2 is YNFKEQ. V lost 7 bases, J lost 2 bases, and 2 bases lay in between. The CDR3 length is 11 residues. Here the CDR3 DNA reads TGTGCCAGCACAAACACCGGGGAGCTGTTTTTT. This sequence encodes CASTNTGELFF.

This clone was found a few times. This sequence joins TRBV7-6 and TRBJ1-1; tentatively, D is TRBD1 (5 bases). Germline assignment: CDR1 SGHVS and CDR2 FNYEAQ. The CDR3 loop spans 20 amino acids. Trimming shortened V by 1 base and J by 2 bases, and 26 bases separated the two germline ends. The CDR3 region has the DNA TGTGCCAGCAGCTTAGAGGGGTTTCCCGTTAGGAGAGTCCGAAACACTGAAGCTTTCTTT. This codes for CASSLEGFPVRRVRNTEAFF.

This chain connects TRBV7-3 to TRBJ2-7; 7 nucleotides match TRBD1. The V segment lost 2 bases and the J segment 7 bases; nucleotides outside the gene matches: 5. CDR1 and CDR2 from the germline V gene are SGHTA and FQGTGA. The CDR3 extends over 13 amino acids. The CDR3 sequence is CASSLGQAGEQYF. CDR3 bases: TGTGCCAGCAGCTTAGGACAGGCGGGTGAGCAGTACTTC. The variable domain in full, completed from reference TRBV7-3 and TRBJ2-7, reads GAGVSQTPSNKVTEKGKYVELRCDPISGHTALYWYRQSLGQGPEFLIYFQGTGAADDSGLPNDRFFAVRPEGSVSTLKIQRTERGDSAVYLCASSLGQAGEQYFGPGTRLTVT.

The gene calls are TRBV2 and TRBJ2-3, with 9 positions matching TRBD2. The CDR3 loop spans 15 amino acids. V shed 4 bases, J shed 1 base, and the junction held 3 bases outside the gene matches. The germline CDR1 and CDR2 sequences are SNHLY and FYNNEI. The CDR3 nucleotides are TGTGCCAGCAGTGGTAGCGGGGGTCGCACAGATACGCAGTATTTT. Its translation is CASSGSGGRTDTQYF.

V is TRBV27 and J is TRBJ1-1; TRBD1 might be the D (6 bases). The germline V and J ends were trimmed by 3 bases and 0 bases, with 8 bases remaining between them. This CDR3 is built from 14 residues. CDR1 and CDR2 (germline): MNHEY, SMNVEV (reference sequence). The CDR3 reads CASSLTGMNTEAFF. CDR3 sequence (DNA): TGTGCCAGCAGTTTGACAGGCATGAACACTGAAGCTTTCTTT.

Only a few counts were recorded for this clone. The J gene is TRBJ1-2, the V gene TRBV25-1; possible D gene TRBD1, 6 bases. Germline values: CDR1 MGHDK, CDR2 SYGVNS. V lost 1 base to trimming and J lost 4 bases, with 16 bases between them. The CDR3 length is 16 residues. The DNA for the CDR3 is TGTGCCAGCAGTGAATCCGAGGGCAGGGGAAGCTATGGCTACACCTTC. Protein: CASSESEGRGSYGYTF.

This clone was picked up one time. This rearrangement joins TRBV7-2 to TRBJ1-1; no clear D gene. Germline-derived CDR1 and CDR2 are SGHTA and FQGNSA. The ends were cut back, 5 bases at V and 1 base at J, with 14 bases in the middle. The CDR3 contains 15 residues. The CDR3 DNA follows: TGTGCCAGCAGCCTTGCTTCGCGGTCGAACACTGAAGCTTTCTTT. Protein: CASSLASRSNTEAFF.

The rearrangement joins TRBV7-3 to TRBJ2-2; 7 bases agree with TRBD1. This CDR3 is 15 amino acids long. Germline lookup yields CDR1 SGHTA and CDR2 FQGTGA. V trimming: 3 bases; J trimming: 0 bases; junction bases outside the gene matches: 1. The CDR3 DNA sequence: TGTGCCAGCAGCTTTCAGGGGGCGAACACCGGGGAGCTGTTTTTT. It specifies CASSFQGANTGELFF. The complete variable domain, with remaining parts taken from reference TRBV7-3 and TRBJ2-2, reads GAGVSQTPSNKVTEKGKYVELRCDPISGHTALYWYRQSLGQGPEFLIYFQGTGAADDSGLPNDRFFAVRPEGSVSTLKIQRTERGDSAVYLCASSFQGANTGELFFGEGSRLTVL.

CDR3 nucleotides: TGTGCCTGGAGTGGGGTAGCGGGAGCGATGGAGACCCAGTACTTC. It codes for CAWSGVAGAMETQYF. The V and J genes are TRBV30 and TRBJ2-5, with 9 bases that match TRBD2. CDR3 length equals 15 residues. Trimming took 1 base from V and 5 from J; bases not matched to a gene: 8. Germline V gene lookup returns CDR1 GTSNPN and CDR2 SVGIG (reference sequence).

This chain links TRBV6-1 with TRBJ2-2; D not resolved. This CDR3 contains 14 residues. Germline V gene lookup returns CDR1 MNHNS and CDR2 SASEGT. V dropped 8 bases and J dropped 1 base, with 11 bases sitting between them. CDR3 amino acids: CASRRLGNTGELFF. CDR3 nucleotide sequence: TGTGCCAGCCGCCGGCTAGGGAACACCGGGGAGCTGTTTTTT.

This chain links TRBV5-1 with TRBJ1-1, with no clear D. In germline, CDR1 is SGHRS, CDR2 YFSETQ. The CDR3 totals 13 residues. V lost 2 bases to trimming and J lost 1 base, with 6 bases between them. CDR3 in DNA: TGCGCCAGCAGCTTCGCGGCGAACACTGAAGCTTTCTTT. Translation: CASSFAANTEAFF.

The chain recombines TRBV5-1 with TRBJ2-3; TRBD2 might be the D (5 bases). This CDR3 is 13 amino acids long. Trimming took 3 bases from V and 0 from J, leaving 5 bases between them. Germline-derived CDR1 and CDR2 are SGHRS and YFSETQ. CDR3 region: CASSSGSTDTQYF. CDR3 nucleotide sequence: TGCGCCAGCAGCTCGGGGAGCACAGATACGCAGTATTTT.

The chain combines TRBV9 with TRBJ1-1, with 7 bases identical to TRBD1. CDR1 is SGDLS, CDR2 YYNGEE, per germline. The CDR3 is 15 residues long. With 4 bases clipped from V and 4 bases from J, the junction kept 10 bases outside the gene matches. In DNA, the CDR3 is TGTGCCAGCAGCCCATCGACAGGGAGAATCACTGAAGCTTTCTTT. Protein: CASSPSTGRITEAFF.

The CDR3 DNA sequence: TGTGCCAGCAGCAGGACGCGGCTAGGGGGGGGTGAGCAGTTCTTC. Translating it yields CASSRTRLGGGEQFF. The chain combines TRBV7-2 with TRBJ2-1; tentatively, D is TRBD2 (7 bases). This CDR3 has 15 amino acids. The germline V gene has CDR1 SGHTA and CDR2 FQGNSA. V lost 5 bases to trimming and J lost 9 bases, with 20 bases between them.

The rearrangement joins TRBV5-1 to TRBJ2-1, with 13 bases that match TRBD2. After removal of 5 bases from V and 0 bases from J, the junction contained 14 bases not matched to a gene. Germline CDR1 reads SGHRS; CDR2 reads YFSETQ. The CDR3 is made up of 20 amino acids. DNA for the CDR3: TGCGCCAGCAGGCGAGGGTCGGGACTAGCGGGATCAAGCTCCTACAATGAGCAGTTCTTC. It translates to CASRRGSGLAGSSSYNEQFF.

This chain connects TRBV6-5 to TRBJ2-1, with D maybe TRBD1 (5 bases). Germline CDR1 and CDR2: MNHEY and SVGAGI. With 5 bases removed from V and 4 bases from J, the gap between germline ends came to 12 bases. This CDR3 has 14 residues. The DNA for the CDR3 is TGTGCCAGCAGTGGAGACAGAACTTACAATGAGCAGTTCTTC. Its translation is CASSGDRTYNEQFF.

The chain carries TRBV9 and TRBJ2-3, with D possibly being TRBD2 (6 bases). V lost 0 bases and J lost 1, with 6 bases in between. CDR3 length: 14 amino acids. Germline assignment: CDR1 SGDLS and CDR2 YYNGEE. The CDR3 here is CASSVASGTDTQYF. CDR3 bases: TGTGCCAGCAGCGTAGCTAGCGGCACAGATACGCAGTATTTT.